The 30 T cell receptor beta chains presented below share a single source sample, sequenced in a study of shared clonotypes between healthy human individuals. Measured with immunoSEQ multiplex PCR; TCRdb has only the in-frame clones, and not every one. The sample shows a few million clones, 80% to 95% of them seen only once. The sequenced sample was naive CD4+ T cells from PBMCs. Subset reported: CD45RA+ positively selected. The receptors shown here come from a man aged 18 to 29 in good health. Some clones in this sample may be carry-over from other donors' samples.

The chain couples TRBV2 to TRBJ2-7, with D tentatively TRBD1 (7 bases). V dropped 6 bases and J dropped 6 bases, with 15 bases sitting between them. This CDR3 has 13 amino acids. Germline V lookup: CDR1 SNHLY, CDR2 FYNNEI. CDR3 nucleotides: TGTGCCAGCAGCGTTGTGCAGGGGGGCGAGCAGTACTTC. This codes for CASSVVQGGEQYF.

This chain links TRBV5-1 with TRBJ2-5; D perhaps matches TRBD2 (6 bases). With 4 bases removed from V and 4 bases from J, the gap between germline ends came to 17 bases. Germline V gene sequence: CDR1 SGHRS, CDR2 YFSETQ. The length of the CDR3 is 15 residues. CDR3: CASSRDFTPGETQYF. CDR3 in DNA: TGCGCCAGCAGCAGGGACTTTACGCCGGGAGAGACCCAGTACTTC.

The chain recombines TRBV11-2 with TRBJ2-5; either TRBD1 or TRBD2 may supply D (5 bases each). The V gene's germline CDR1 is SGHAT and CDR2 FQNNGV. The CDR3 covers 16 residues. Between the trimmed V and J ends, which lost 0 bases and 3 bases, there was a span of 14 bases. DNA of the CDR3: TGTGCCAGCAGCTTAGATCTGGGGGAAGGGGAAGAGACCCAGTACTTC. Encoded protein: CASSLDLGEGEETQYF.

CDR3 sequence (DNA): TGTGCCAGCAGCCAACAGGGATCGACGGGCAATGAGCAGTTCTTC. It encodes CASSQQGSTGNEQFF. The rearrangement links TRBV11-3 to TRBJ2-1; weak D call: TRBD1 (6 bases). This CDR3 has 15 residues. Per germline, CDR1 SGHNT and CDR2 YENEEA. The V and J ends lost 5 bases and 6 bases respectively, with 17 bases between them.

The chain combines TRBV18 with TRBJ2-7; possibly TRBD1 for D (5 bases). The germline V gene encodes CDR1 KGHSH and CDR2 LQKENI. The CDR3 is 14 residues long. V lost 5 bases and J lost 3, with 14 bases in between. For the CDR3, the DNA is TGTGCCAGCTCAATGGCGACAGCCGACTACGAGCAGTACTTC. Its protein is CASSMATADYEQYF.

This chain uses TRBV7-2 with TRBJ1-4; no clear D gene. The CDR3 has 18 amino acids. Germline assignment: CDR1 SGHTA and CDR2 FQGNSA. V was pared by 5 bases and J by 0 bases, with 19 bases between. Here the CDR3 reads CASSTRTGKLATNEKLFF. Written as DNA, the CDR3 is TGTGCCAGCAGCACAAGGACGGGCAAACTTGCAACTAATGAAAAACTGTTTTTT.

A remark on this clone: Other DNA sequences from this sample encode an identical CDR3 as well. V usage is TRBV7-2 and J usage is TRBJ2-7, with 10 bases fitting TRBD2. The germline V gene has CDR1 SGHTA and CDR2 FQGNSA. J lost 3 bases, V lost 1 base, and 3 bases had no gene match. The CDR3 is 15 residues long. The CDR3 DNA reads TGTGCCAGCAGCTTAGGTCCTAGCGGGAGCTACGAGCAGTACTTC. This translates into CASSLGPSGSYEQYF.

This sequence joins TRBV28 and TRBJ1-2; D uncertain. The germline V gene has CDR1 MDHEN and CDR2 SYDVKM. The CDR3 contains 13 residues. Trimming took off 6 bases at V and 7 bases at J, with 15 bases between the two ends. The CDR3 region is CASSLGPIPGYTF. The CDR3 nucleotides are TGTGCCAGCAGCCTCGGGCCCATACCTGGCTACACCTTC.

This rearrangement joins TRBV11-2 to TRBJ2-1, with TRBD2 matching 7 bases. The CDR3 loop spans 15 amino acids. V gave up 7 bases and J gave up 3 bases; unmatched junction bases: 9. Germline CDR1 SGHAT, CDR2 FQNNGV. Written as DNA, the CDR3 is TGTGCCAGCACCCCCGGGTCTAGCGGCTACAATGAGCAGTTCTTC. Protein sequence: CASTPGSSGYNEQFF.

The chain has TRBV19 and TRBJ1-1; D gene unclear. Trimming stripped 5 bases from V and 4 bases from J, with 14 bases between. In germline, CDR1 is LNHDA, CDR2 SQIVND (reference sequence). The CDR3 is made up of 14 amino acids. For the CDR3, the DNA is TGTGCCAGTAGTCCTTCTTGGGAAAGCACTGAAGCTTTCTTT. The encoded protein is CASSPSWESTEAFF.

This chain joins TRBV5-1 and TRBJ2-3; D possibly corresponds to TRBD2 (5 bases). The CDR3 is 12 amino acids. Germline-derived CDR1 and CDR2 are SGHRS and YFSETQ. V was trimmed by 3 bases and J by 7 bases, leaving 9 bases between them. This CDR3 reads CASSSSGNTQYF. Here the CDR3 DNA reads TGCGCCAGCAGCTCGTCCGGGAATACGCAGTATTTT.

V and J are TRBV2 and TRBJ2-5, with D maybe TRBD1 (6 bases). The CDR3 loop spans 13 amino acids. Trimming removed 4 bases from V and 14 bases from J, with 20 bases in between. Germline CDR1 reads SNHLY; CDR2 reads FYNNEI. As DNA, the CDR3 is TGTGCCAGCAGTGGGATGACAGGCGCGCAATCCTACTTC. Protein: CASSGMTGAQSYF. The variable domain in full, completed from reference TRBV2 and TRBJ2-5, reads EPEVTQTPSHQVTQMGQEVILRCVPISNHLYFYWYRQILGQKVEFLVSFYNNEISEKSEIFDDQFSVERPDGSNFTLKIRSTKLEDSAMYFCASSGMTGAQSYFGPGTRLLVL.

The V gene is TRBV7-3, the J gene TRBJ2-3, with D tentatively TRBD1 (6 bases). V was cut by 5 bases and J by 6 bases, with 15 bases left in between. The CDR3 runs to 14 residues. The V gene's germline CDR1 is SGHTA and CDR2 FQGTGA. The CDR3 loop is CASSALTGLDTQYF. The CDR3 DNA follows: TGTGCCAGCAGCGCCCTAACAGGGTTGGATACGCAGTATTTT.

The CDR3 here is CAWRRGTSLTDEQFF. The CDR3 coding sequence is TGTGCCTGGAGGCGAGGGACTAGCTTGACCGATGAGCAGTTCTTC. This chain links TRBV30 with TRBJ2-1, with 9 bases aligning to TRBD2. V dropped 3 bases and J dropped 8; count of bases not matched to a gene: 11. CDR1 and CDR2 from the germline V gene are GTSNPN and SVGIG (reference sequence). The CDR3 is made up of 15 amino acids.

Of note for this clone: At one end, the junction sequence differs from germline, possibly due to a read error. The CDR3 spells CASSQLFGTGPPYRETQYF. CDR3 in DNA: TGCGCCAGTAGTCAATTGTTTGGGACAGGGCCCCCCTATCGAGAGACCCAGTACTTC. The chain has TRBV23-1 and TRBJ2-5, with TRBD1 matching 9 bases. TRBV23-1 is annotated as an ORF whose role is uncertain. The CDR3 extends over 19 amino acids.

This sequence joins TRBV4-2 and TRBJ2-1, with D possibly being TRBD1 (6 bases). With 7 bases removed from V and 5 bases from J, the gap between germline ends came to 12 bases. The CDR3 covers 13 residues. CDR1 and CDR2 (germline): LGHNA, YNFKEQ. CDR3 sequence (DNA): TGTGCCAGCACCTGGGGGCTCCACAATGAGCAGTTCTTC. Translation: CASTWGLHNEQFF.

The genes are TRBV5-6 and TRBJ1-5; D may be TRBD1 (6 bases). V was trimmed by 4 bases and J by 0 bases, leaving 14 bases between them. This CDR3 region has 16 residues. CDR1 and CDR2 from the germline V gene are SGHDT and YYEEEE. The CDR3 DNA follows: TGTGCCAGCAGCAGGGAGAACAGGGATAGCAATCAGCCCCAGCATTTT. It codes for CASSRENRDSNQPQHF. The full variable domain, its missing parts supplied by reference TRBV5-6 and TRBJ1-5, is DAGVTQSPTHLIKTRGQQVTLRCSPKSGHDTVSWYQQALGQGPQFIFQYYEEEERQRGNFPDRFSGHQFPNYSSELNVNALLLGDSALYLCASSRENRDSNQPQHFGDGTRLSIL.

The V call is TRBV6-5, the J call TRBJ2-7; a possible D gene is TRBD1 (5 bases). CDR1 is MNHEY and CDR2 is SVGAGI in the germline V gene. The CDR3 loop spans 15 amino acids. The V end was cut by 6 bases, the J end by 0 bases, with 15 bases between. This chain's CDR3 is CASSQGPGGSYEQYF. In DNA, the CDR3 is TGTGCCAGCAGCCAGGGCCCGGGCGGCTCCTACGAGCAGTACTTC.

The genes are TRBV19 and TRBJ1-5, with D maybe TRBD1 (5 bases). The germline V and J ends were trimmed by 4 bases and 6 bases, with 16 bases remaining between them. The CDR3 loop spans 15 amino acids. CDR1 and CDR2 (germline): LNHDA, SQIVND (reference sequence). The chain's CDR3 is CASSRGLHGGQPQHF. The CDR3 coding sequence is TGTGCCAGTAGTAGGGGCCTCCATGGAGGTCAGCCCCAGCATTTT.

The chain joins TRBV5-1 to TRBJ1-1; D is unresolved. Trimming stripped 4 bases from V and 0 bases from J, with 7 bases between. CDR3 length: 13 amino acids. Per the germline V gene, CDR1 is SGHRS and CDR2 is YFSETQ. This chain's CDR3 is CASSGSMNTEAFF. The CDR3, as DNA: TGCGCCAGCAGCGGTTCAATGAACACTGAAGCTTTCTTT.

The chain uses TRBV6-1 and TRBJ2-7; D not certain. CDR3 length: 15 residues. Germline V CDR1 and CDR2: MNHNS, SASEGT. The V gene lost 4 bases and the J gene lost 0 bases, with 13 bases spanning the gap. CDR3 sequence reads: CASSARKDGSYEQYF. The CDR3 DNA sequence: TGTGCCAGCAGTGCTAGAAAGGACGGCTCCTACGAGCAGTACTTC.

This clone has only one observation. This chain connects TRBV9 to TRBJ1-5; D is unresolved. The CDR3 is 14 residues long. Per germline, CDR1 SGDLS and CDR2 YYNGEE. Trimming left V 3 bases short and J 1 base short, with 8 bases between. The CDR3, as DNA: TGTGCCAGCAGCGCTTCGGGGAGCAATCAGCCCCAGCATTTT. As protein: CASSASGSNQPQHF.

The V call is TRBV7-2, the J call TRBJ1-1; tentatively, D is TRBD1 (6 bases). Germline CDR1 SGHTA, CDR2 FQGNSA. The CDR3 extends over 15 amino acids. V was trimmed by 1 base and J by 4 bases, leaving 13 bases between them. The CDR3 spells CASSLGTTGITEAFF. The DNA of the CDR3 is TGTGCCAGCAGCTTAGGAACTACAGGGATCACTGAAGCTTTCTTT.

The CDR3 sequence: CAWSREGQFF. The CDR3, as DNA: TGTGCCTGGAGTCGGGAAGGGCAGTTCTTC. The chain has TRBV30 and TRBJ2-1, with D possibly TRBD2 on 5 matching bases. Trimming stripped 2 bases from V and 12 bases from J, with 8 bases between. This CDR3 region has 10 residues. Germline CDR1 reads GTSNPN; CDR2 reads SVGIG (reference sequence).

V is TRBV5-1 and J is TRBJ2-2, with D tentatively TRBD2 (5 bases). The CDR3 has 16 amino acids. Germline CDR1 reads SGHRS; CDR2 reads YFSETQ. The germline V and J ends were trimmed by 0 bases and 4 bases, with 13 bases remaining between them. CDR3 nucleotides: TGCGCCAGCAGCTTGGATCCTAGCTCGACCACCGGGGAGCTGTTTTTT. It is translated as CASSLDPSSTTGELFF.

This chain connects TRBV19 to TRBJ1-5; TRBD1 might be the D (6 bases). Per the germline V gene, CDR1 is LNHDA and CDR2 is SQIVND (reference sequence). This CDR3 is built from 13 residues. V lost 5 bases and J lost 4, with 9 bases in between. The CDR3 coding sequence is TGTGCCAGTAGTTCTGGACAGAATCAGCCCCAGCATTTT. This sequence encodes CASSSGQNQPQHF.

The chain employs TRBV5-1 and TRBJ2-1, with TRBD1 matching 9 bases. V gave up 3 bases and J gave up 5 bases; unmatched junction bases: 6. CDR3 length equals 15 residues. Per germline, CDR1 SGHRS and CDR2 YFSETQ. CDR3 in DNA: TGCGCCAGCAGCTCCGGGACAGGGTGGGACAATGAGCAGTTCTTC. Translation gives CASSSGTGWDNEQFF.

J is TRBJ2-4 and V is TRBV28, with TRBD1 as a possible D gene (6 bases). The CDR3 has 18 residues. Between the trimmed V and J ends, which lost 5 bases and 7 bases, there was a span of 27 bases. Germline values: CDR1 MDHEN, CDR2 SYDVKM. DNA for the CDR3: TGTGCCAGCAGTAATCCGGGACAAGTCCTCTCCGAAGCGAACATTCAGTACTTC. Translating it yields CASSNPGQVLSEANIQYF.

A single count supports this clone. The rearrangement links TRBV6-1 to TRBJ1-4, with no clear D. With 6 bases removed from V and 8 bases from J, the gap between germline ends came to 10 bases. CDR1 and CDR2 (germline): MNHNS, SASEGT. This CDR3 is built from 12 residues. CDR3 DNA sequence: TGTGCCAGCAGGGCGACATTCGAAAAACTGTTTTTT. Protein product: CASRATFEKLFF.

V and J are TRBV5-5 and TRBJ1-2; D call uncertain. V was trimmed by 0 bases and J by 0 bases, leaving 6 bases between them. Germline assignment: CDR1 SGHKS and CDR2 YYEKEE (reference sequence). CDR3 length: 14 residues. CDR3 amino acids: CASSLATANYGYTF. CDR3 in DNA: TGTGCCAGCAGCTTGGCTACAGCTAACTATGGCTACACCTTC.